The sample holds a few counts of the clone carrying this T cell receptor (beta chain). Its antigen is not known. This record comes from a study of early T cells in non-severe SARS-CoV-2 infection. For the study at large: Sequencing input comprised bulk RNA from unsorted whole blood; chain pairing was not available. Study-wide results and caveats: Matches to VDJdb favored anti-spike CD8 responses and missed private and CD4 specificities.

Unique molecular identifier tags were affixed to discrete cDNA molecules. TCRdb redid the calling of the 5' RACE reads with MiXCR, one entry per CDR3 protein. This sample has some 36,000 distinct CDR3 sequences, with about 6.8% found just once. There are 14 residues in the CDR3. Germline CDR1 SGHAT, CDR2 FQDESV (reference sequence). The V segment lost 5 bases and the J segment 2 bases; nucleotides outside the gene matches: 2. This sequence joins TRBV11-1 and TRBJ2-7, with 11 positions matching TRBD2. The receptor's source is an adult who was a healthcare worker with PCR-confirmed SARS-CoV-2 infection or an uninfected control (not recorded which). Sequencing used whole blood, obtained at baseline. CDR3 sequence reads: CASSLTSGTYEQYF. The CDR3 coding sequence is TGTGCCAGCAGCCTGACTAGCGGGACCTACGAGCAGTACTTC.